This is a list of T cell receptor beta chains from one sample in a study of T cells in Graves' hyperthyroidism and ophthalmopathy. TCRdb independently ran MiXCR on the multiplex PCR reads; one entry per CDR3 protein. The data hold roughly 98,000 distinct CDR3 sequences, with approximately 42% observed a single time. The source material was peripheral blood or thyroid tissue (not recorded which). The source is a woman between 25 and 40 years old with Graves' hyperthyroidism. Each CDR3 is given with its conserved first and last residue. Fields, in order: J gene, clone size, V gene, CDR3 protein. The size field is filled for only some rows; it gives once, few, many or a size class.

TRBJ2-7 | . | TRBV15 | CATRGYDEQYF
TRBJ1-2 | many | TRBV6-5 | CASSYGTGVYGYTF
TRBJ1-6 | . | TRBV10-3 | CAISEERGRSRNSPLHF
TRBJ1-5 | many | TRBV7-2 | CASSQGTRENQPQHF
TRBJ2-7 | . | TRBV7-8 | CATSDTLDEQYF
TRBJ2-7 | many | TRBV19 | CASSSRQGAIGQYF
TRBJ2-3 | many | TRBV7-3 | CASSPTGVVDTQYF
TRBJ2-7 | many | TRBV19 | CASSKQPGQGSDEQYF
TRBJ2-7 | . | TRBV5-6 | CASNYGTGELYF
TRBJ2-7 | many | TRBV5-6 | CASSTGTENEQYF
TRBJ1-2 | many | TRBV14 | CASSYPGQGANYGYTF
TRBJ2-2 | once | TRBV10-3 | CAISGTENFNTGELFF
TRBJ1-1 | many | TRBV12-3/TRBV12-4 | CASSLSGELAEAFF
TRBJ2-5 | . | TRBV15 | CATSNPTSSWDSQETQYF
TRBJ2-7 | many | TRBV2 | CASRGQGTNFYEQYF
TRBJ2-7 | . | TRBV28 | CASQLGQPEQYF
TRBJ1-4 | many | TRBV9 | CASSITPGPIEKLFF